Listed below are T cell receptor beta chains from one sample, sequenced in a study of blood T cell repertoires in COVID-19. Sequenced by immunoSEQ multiplex PCR; TCRdb stores in-frame clones only, minus some. The sample yields hundreds of thousands of clones, roughly 89% seen once. Sample: PBMCs or T cells enriched from blood (not recorded which). These TCRs come from a woman in her late teens or twenties with acute COVID-19. Both conserved end residues are part of each CDR3. Each record gives: V gene, clone size, J gene, D gene, CDR3 DNA, CDR3 protein. The D gene is left open where the match is weak. Part of the rows lack a size; the others show once, few, many or a class for expanded clones.

>TRBV12-5|.|TRBJ2-5|.
TGTGCTAGTGGTTTGGCAGACCAAGAGACCCAGTACTTC
CASGLADQETQYF
>TRBV10-3|.|TRBJ2-2|TRBD1
TGTGCCATCAGTGGCGGGGGGACAGGGGAAACCGGGGAGCTGTTTTTT
CAISGGGTGETGELFF
>TRBV4-3|once|TRBJ1-5|TRBD1
TGCGCCAGCAGCCAAGATATGGACAGGGAGAATCAGCCCCAGCATTTT
CASSQDMDRENQPQHF
>TRBV13|.|TRBJ2-1|.
TGTGCCAGCAGACGGGGGAGCGCGCCCCACAATGAGCAGTTCTTC
CASRRGSAPHNEQFF
>TRBV25-1|.|TRBJ2-7|.
TGTGCCAGCAGTGAAGAACTTTACTCTTACGAGCAGTACTTC
CASSEELYSYEQYF
>TRBV3-1/TRBV3-2|.|TRBJ2-1|.
TGTGCCAGCAGCCAGGGTAGCTATGAGCAGTTCTTC
CASSQGSYEQFF
>TRBV6-5|once|TRBJ2-5|.
TGTGCCAGCAGTTACTCGGTGGCTCGCCGCCAAGAGACCCAGTACTTC
CASSYSVARRQETQYF
>TRBV27|.|TRBJ1-4|TRBD1
TGTGCCAGCAGTCTCAGGACAGGGGGGTTTGAAAAACTGTTTTTT
CASSLRTGGFEKLFF
>TRBV7-9|.|TRBJ2-5|TRBD2
TGTGCCAGCAGCCAATCGGGAGGGCCCCAGACCCAGTACTTC
CASSQSGGPQTQYF
>TRBV9|.|TRBJ2-5|.
TGTGCCAGCAGCGTAGGGGCAGAACAAGAGACCCAGTACTTC
CASSVGAEQETQYF
>TRBV28|.|TRBJ1-2|.
TGTGCCAGCAGTTTACCAGAGACAAGTTATGGCTACACCTTC
CASSLPETSYGYTF
>TRBV2|.|TRBJ1-5|TRBD1
TGTGCCAGCATCGCGGACAGGACCAATCAGCCCCAGCATTTT
CASIADRTNQPQHF
>TRBV5-8|.|TRBJ2-7|.
TGTGCCAGCAGCTTTTCTCGCCTACTTGCCTCCTACGAGCAGTACTTC
CASSFSRLLASYEQYF
>TRBV20-1|few|TRBJ1-1|.
TGCAGTGCCAGGACAGACACTGAAGCTTTCTTT
CSARTDTEAFF
>TRBV6-5|.|TRBJ2-4|TRBD1
TGTGCCAGCAGACACAGGGGGCTGGACATTCAGTACTTC
CASRHRGLDIQYF
>TRBV5-1|.|TRBJ2-3|.
TGCGCCAGCAGCTTGGATGGGCAGGGGCTTTCAGATACGCAGTATTTT
CASSLDGQGLSDTQYF
>TRBV11-2|.|TRBJ1-2|TRBD1
TGTGCCAGCAGCTTAGTGGGACAGTCGGCTAACTATGGCTACACCTTC
CASSLVGQSANYGYTF
>TRBV28|.|TRBJ1-2|.
TGTGCCAGCAGTTCCCCGCGGGGGGGCGGCTACACCTTC
CASSSPRGGGYTF
>TRBV10-1|.|TRBJ2-5|.
TGCGCCAGCAGTGAGTCAGCTCGAGAGACCCAGTACTTC
CASSESARETQYF
>TRBV25-1|.|TRBJ1-3|TRBD1
TGTGCCAGCAGCTTGGGGGGACAGAGAAACACCATATATTTT
CASSLGGQRNTIYF
>TRBV11-2|.|TRBJ2-1|TRBD2
TGTGCCAGCAGCTTAGCTAGCGGGGGACCCAATGAGCAGTTCTTC
CASSLASGGPNEQFF
>TRBV9|few|TRBJ1-3|.
TGTGCCAGCAGCGGGGGAACAGGGCTTGTTGGAAACACCATATATTTT
CASSGGTGLVGNTIYF
>TRBV5-1|.|TRBJ1-2|.
TGCGCCAGCAGCCCCGCCGGGTATTATGGCTACACCTTC
CASSPAGYYGYTF
>TRBV9|.|TRBJ2-1|TRBD2
TGTGCCAGCAGCGGTAGGGGCGGGAGGGCCACCAATGAGCAGTTCTTC
CASSGRGGRATNEQFF
>TRBV5-1|.|TRBJ2-3|.
TGCGCCAGCAGCCTGGAGTGGCAGGTCACAGATACGCAGTATTTT
CASSLEWQVTDTQYF
>TRBV6-1|.|TRBJ2-2|.
TGTGCCAGCAGTGAACGGCAGGGGAGAAGCACCGGGGAGCTGTTTTTT
CASSERQGRSTGELFF
>TRBV21-1|.|TRBJ2-2|.
TGTGCCAGCAGCTCCTCAGGGGGAGTTAAACCGGGACAGGAATACACCGGGGAGCTGTTTTTT
CASSSSGGVKPGQEYTGELFF
>TRBV4-1|.|TRBJ1-2|TRBD1
TGCGCCAGCAGCCGAACGACAGGGTTCGATGGCTACACCTTC
CASSRTTGFDGYTF
>TRBV29-1|.|TRBJ2-7|.
TGCAGCGTACTGGGGCAGGGGCTTTTGAGTTCCTACGAGCAGTACTTC
CSVLGQGLLSSYEQYF
>TRBV3-1/TRBV3-2|.|TRBJ2-7|TRBD2
TGTGCCAGCAGCGCGAGGCTAGCGGGGACCTACGAGCAGTACTTC
CASSARLAGTYEQYF
>TRBV28|once|TRBJ1-2|.
TGTGCCAGCAGTTTACCGGGACAATCTGGTGGCTACACCTTC
CASSLPGQSGGYTF
>TRBV5-1|.|TRBJ2-7|.
TGCGCCAGTACTTTAGCCGGGAGAGGCTACGAGCAGTACTTC
CASTLAGRGYEQYF
>TRBV27|.|TRBJ2-5|TRBD2
TGTGCCAGCAGCTTAGCGGGAGGGCCTGGGGTAAAGACCCAGTACTTC
CASSLAGGPGVKTQYF
>TRBV7-9|.|TRBJ2-2|TRBD2
TGTGCCAGCAGCAAACTAGCGGACAGGAACACCGGGGAGCTGTTTTTT
CASSKLADRNTGELFF
>TRBV3-1/TRBV3-2|.|TRBJ2-2|TRBD2
TGTGCCAGCAGCCACGGACTAGCGGGAGGTGCCACCGGGGAGCTGTTTTTT
CASSHGLAGGATGELFF
>TRBV19|.|TRBJ2-7|TRBD1
TGTGCCAGTAGTACAGGACAGGGCGCCTACGAGCAGTACTTC
CASSTGQGAYEQYF
>TRBV2|.|TRBJ1-2|TRBD1
TGTGCCAGCAGTAGGCAGGGGGCTGCTTCTAACTATGGCTACACCTTC
CASSRQGAASNYGYTF
>TRBV5-6|.|TRBJ2-3|TRBD2
TGTGCCAGCAGCGTTTTTAGCGGGATTAACACAGATACGCAGTATTTT
CASSVFSGINTDTQYF
>TRBV11-2|.|TRBJ1-5|.
TGTGCCAGCAGCCTCTCTGGGGGGAATCAGCCCCAGCATTTT
CASSLSGGNQPQHF
>TRBV7-9|few|TRBJ1-3|TRBD1
TGTGCCAGCAGCTTCGGACAGGGCTCTGGAAACACCATATATTTT
CASSFGQGSGNTIYF
>TRBV14|.|TRBJ1-1|.
TGTGCCAGCCGACGGGGGGGAAGGGCTGAAGCTTTCTTT
CASRRGGRAEAFF
>TRBV24-1|.|TRBJ2-1|TRBD2
TGTGCCACCAGTCGGGAGGGAACCTACAATGAGCAGTTCTTC
CATSREGTYNEQFF
>TRBV19|.|TRBJ1-4|TRBD1
TGTGCCAGCTCCCGCGACAGGGAGCCAACTAATGAAAAACTGTTTTTT
CASSRDREPTNEKLFF
>TRBV7-9|.|TRBJ2-5|TRBD1
TGTGCCAGCAGCTTCCGGGACAGAGAAAACCTCGAGACCCAGTACTTC
CASSFRDRENLETQYF
>TRBV5-8|.|TRBJ1-2|TRBD1
TGTGCCAGCAGCCTCCGAATGACAGGGACGGGTGGCTACACCTTC
CASSLRMTGTGGYTF
>TRBV10-1|.|TRBJ2-2|TRBD1
TGCGCCAGCAGCACCGGGACAGGGGTAACCGGGGAGCTGTTTTTT
CASSTGTGVTGELFF
>TRBV7-8|once|TRBJ2-2|.
TGTGCCAGCAGACTAGGAGGGTTTGGCACCGGGGAGCTGTTTTTT
CASRLGGFGTGELFF
>TRBV14|.|TRBJ1-4|.
TGTGCCAGCAGGAGGGGGGGAACTAATGAAAAACTGTTTTTT
CASRRGGTNEKLFF
>TRBV28|.|TRBJ2-3|TRBD2
TGTGCCAGCAGCACCACTAGCGCAGATACGCAGTATTTT
CASSTTSADTQYF
>TRBV10-3|.|TRBJ2-7|TRBD2
TGTGCCATCAGAACTAGCGGGAGATACTCCTACGAGCAGTACTTC
CAIRTSGRYSYEQYF
>TRBV30|.|TRBJ1-2|.
TGTGCCTGGATCGACCCCGGGGACTATGGCTACACCTTC
CAWIDPGDYGYTF
>TRBV5-4|.|TRBJ1-6|TRBD1
TGTGCCAGCAGCTCCTGGGACAGGGGTAATTCACCCCTCCACTTT
CASSSWDRGNSPLHF
>TRBV19|.|TRBJ2-1|TRBD1
TGTGCCAGTAGGAAGACAGGGGGCTCCTACAATGAGCAGTTCTTC
CASRKTGGSYNEQFF